This record concerns one T cell receptor (beta chain) sequence. The antigen remains unidentified. This entry belongs to a study of breast tumors, draining lymph nodes, adjacent tissues. Study-level points and caveats: The lymph node origin of tumor T cells was framed as consistent with a hypothesis, not demonstrated. Tumor TCR diversity was below lymph nodes but above nontumor tissue.

MiXCR, applied by TCRdb to the multiplex PCR reads, yields one record per CDR3 protein. The repertoire holds about 53,000 distinct CDR3 sequences, 35% to 50% seen once, with roughly a tenth in the top ten. Sample: breast tumor tissue. The origin of this receptor is a female donor with breast cancer. Some clones in this sample may be carry-over from other donors' samples.

CDR3 coding DNA: TGTGCCAGTAGTCCCTACGAGCCCTACAATGAGCAGTTCTTC. Protein product: CASSPYEPYNEQFF. V and J are TRBV19 and TRBJ2-1; D call uncertain. CDR3 length: 14 residues. V was cut by 5 bases and J by 2 bases, with 10 bases left in between. Germline V lookup: CDR1 LNHDA, CDR2 SQIVND (reference sequence). Full variable domain (missing parts from reference TRBV19 and TRBJ2-1): DGGITQSPKYLFRKEGQNVTLSCEQNLNHDAMYWYRQDPGQGLRLIYYSQIVNDFQKGDIAEGYSVSREKKESFPLTVTSAQKNPTAFYLCASSPYEPYNEQFFGPGTRLTVL.